These 15 T cell receptor beta chains were all obtained from the same sample, sequenced in a study of PD-1 blockade in classical Hodgkin lymphoma (dated by TCRdb to 2020 to 2022). The sample's time point label, in plain terms: cycle 4 day 1 (C4D1), after more than five weeks of nivolumab. All trial patients had relapsed after autologous stem cell transplantation, with cohorts A, B and C differing in prior brentuximab vedotin exposure. CD4+ T cells were purified from thawed PBMCs by magnetic negative selection with a Miltenyi CD4+ T cell isolation kit. Libraries were constructed by the immunoSEQ multiplex PCR assay. What TCRdb holds here is the immuneACCESS table cut down to in-frame rearrangements. Part of the clones is not present; checked against another copy, under half of the missing clones reflect an unresolved V gene, and the others are unexplained. This sample comprises 18,000 or so clones, just over 70% of them detected only once. The leading ten clones occupy 2.5% of the sample.

The sequencing used CD4+ T cells from blood, collected before the fourth cycle of nivolumab. The source of these receptors is a human donor with classical Hodgkin lymphoma.

In DNA, the CDR3 is TGTGCCACCAGCAGAGACACTAGCGGGGGGGCCTCAAGTGAGCAGTTCTTC. Translation: CATSRDTSGGASSEQFF. V gene TRBV15 combines with J gene TRBJ2-1; 13 nucleotides agree with TRBD2. V shed 0 bases, J shed 9 bases, and the junction held 8 bases outside the gene matches. This CDR3 has 17 residues. Germline V CDR1 and CDR2: LNHNV, YYDKDF (reference sequence).

This rearrangement joins TRBV6-5 to TRBJ1-3; D uncertain. The germline gives CDR1 MNHEY, CDR2 SVGAGI. The V and J ends lost 2 bases and 0 bases respectively, with 11 bases between them. The CDR3 totals 16 residues. CDR3 sequence (DNA): TGTGCCAGCAGTTACGCTCAGTTCCACTCTGGAAACACCATATATTTT. Its translation: CASSYAQFHSGNTIYF.

This chain uses TRBV27 with TRBJ1-4, with D uncertain. Per germline, CDR1 MNHEY and CDR2 SMNVEV (reference sequence). Trimming stripped 1 base from V and 0 bases from J, with 6 bases between. CDR3 length: 15 amino acids. The CDR3 bases are TGTGCCAGCAGTTTATGGGGAGCAACTAATGAAAAACTGTTTTTT. It encodes CASSLWGATNEKLFF. The full variable domain, in which reference TRBV27 and TRBJ1-4 provide the parts outside the CDR3, is EAQVTQNPRYLITVTGKKLTVTCSQNMNHEYMSWYRQDPGLGLRQIYYSMNVEVTDKGDVPEGYKVSRKEKRNFPLILESPSPNQTSLYFCASSLWGATNEKLFFGSGTQLSVL.

This clone was seen a few times. The chain couples TRBV18 to TRBJ1-5; D may be TRBD1 (5 bases). Per the germline V gene, CDR1 is KGHSH and CDR2 is LQKENI. V was shortened by 3 bases and J by 1 base, with 7 bases between the two germline ends. This CDR3 is built from 14 residues. The CDR3 region has the DNA TGTGCCAGCTCACCCGACAGCAGCAATCAGCCCCAGCATTTT. Protein product: CASSPDSSNQPQHF.

This sequence joins TRBV7-9 and TRBJ2-5; TRBD2 matches 10 bases. Germline V CDR1 and CDR2: SEHNR, FQNEAQ (reference sequence). The CDR3 is 15 residues long. V lost 4 bases, J lost 5 bases, and 7 bases stayed unmatched. The CDR3 reads CASSSLASGSETQYF. DNA of the CDR3: TGTGCCAGCAGCTCCCTTGCTAGCGGGAGTGAGACCCAGTACTTC.

The chain employs TRBV6-5 and TRBJ1-3, with 7 bases matching TRBD1. This CDR3 contains 15 residues. The germline CDR1 and CDR2 sequences are MNHEY and SVGAGI. V was pared by 6 bases and J by 4 bases, with 9 bases of the junction left unmatched. CDR3 loop: CASRPTGVGGNTIYF. Here the CDR3 DNA reads TGTGCCAGCAGACCCACAGGGGTGGGAGGAAACACCATATATTTT.

The V and J genes are TRBV28 and TRBJ2-3, with 7 bases lining up with TRBD2. Germline values: CDR1 MDHEN, CDR2 SYDVKM. The CDR3 covers 16 residues. V lost 2 bases to trimming and J lost 2 bases; unmatched junction nucleotides: 7. The CDR3 spells CASSLKGTINTDTQYF. Written as DNA, the CDR3 is TGTGCCAGCAGTTTAAAGGGGACTATAAACACAGATACGCAGTATTTT.

This clone was detected only a few times. This chain connects TRBV28 to TRBJ1-2, with no clear D. The V gene lost 2 bases and the J gene lost 4 bases, with 5 bases spanning the gap. CDR1 and CDR2 (germline): MDHEN, SYDVKM. The CDR3 is 12 amino acids. The CDR3: CASSLGRYGYTF. The CDR3 DNA sequence: TGTGCCAGCAGTTTAGGTCGCTATGGCTACACCTTC.

The rearrangement links TRBV5-4 to TRBJ1-2; maybe TRBD1 (5 bases). V lost 2 bases and J 4 bases, leaving 12 bases between the germline ends. CDR1 is SGHNT and CDR2 is YYREEE in the germline V gene (reference sequence). The CDR3 loop spans 14 amino acids. The CDR3: CASSFSTATYGYTF. CDR3 sequence (DNA): TGTGCCAGCAGCTTTTCGACAGCGACCTATGGCTACACCTTC. The full variable domain, rest sourced from reference TRBV5-4 and TRBJ1-2, is ETGVTQSPTHLIKTRGQQVTLRCSSQSGHNTVSWYQQALGQGPQFIFQYYREEENGRGNFPPRFSGLQFPNYSSELNVNALELDDSALYLCASSFSTATYGYTFGSGTRLTVV.

This clone was counted a single time. The chain uses TRBV7-8 and TRBJ1-2; 7 nucleotides match TRBD1. V lost 8 bases, J lost 5 bases, and 11 bases stayed unmatched. Germline CDR1 is SGHVS and CDR2 is FQNEAQ. This CDR3 is built from 14 residues. The CDR3: CASSQGQRDYGYTF. CDR3 nucleotide sequence: TGTGCCAGCTCGCAGGGACAGCGAGATTATGGCTACACCTTC.

The rearrangement links TRBV7-2 to TRBJ1-6; weak D call: TRBD1 (5 bases). With 4 bases removed from V and 7 bases from J, the gap between germline ends came to 11 bases. This CDR3 has 14 residues. The germline V gene has CDR1 SGHTA and CDR2 FQGNSA. This CDR3 reads CASSSGTNNSPLHF. As DNA, the CDR3 is TGTGCCAGCAGCTCTGGGACTAACAATTCACCCCTCCACTTT.

V and J are TRBV21-1 and TRBJ2-7; the table's D call, TRBD2, has no DNA check behind it. TRBV21-1 is labeled a pseudogene. The CDR3 spans 17 residues. CDR3 in amino acids: CASSKSRVIAVSYEQYF. The CDR3 DNA is TGTGCCAGCAGCAAATCGCGCGTAATAGCGGTCTCCTACGAGCAGTACTTC.

CDR3 sequence: CASSWTGSSGNTIYF. In nucleotides, the CDR3 is TGTGCCAGCAGCTGGACTGGGTCTTCTGGAAACACCATATATTTT. The rearrangement uses TRBV7-9 and TRBJ1-3, with D hard to call. The ends were cut back, 4 bases at V and 1 base at J, with 11 bases in the middle. In germline, CDR1 is SEHNR, CDR2 FQNEAQ (reference sequence). The CDR3 covers 15 residues.

Points on this clone: One end of the junction fails to match germline, which may point to a read error. The chain joins TRBV28 to TRBJ1-5; 8 bases are shared with TRBD1. The CDR3 extends over 11 amino acids. CDR1 is MDHEN, CDR2 SYDVKM, per germline. CDR3 bases: TGTGCCAGCAGTTCCGACCGGGACAGGTATTTT. Translated: CASSSDRDRYF.

The chain uses TRBV10-3 and TRBJ2-1, with 15 bases that match TRBD2. Germline V gene sequence: CDR1 ENHRY, CDR2 SYGVKD. This CDR3 has 15 residues. V was pared by 7 bases and J by 8 bases, with 6 bases of the junction left unmatched. The CDR3 DNA follows: TGTGCCATCATGCGGACTAGCGGGAGGGCATATGAGCAGTTCTTC. It codes for CAIMRTSGRAYEQFF.